Listed below are T cell receptor beta chains from one sample, sequenced in a study of immune cell composition in non-small cell lung cancer. Using immunoSEQ multiplex PCR, the repertoire was profiled, and TCRdb retains in-frame clones only, with some absent. The table records over 12,000 clones, around 63% of them present only once. Sequenced input: lung tumor tissue. All receptors derive from a human donor with non-small cell lung cancer. Each CDR3 is given with its conserved first and last residue. D genes are given only for firm matches. Size values are once, few and many counts, or a class for expanded clones, and some rows have none.

j_call v_call d_call clone_size cdr3_aa cdr3_nt
TRBJ1-2 TRBV5-8 - - CASSLGEGWNYGYTF TGTGCCAGCAGCTTGGGGGAGGGGTGGAACTATGGCTACACCTTC
TRBJ2-3 TRBV7-3 TRBD2 - CASSPGLAGDTQYF TGTGCCAGCAGCCCAGGACTAGCGGGGGATACGCAGTATTTT
TRBJ2-2 TRBV7-9 TRBD1 once CASSPTGTGVATGELFF TGTGCCAGCAGCCCCACCGGGACAGGGGTAGCTACCGGGGAGCTGTTTTTT
TRBJ2-7 TRBV29-1 TRBD1 - CSVGLLGQGLSYEQYF TGCAGCGTTGGGCTTTTGGGACAGGGGCTGTCCTACGAGCAGTACTTC
TRBJ1-5 TRBV5-6 TRBD1 - CASSWGQGRSNQPQHF TGTGCCAGCAGCTGGGGACAGGGACGGAGCAATCAGCCCCAGCATTTT
TRBJ2-4 TRBV4-1 - - CASSQEKRDIQYF TGCGCCAGCAGCCAAGAAAAGAGGGACATTCAGTACTTC
TRBJ2-7 TRBV10-2 TRBD2 - CASSDLRGSGDEQYF TGCGCCAGCAGTGATCTTCGGGGGAGCGGGGACGAGCAGTACTTC
TRBJ1-1 TRBV5-4 - - CASSWGHVNTEAFF TGTGCCAGCAGCTGGGGACACGTCAACACTGAAGCTTTCTTT
TRBJ1-1 TRBV7-3 - - CASSLSRGDPEAFF TGTGCCAGCAGCTTAAGCCGGGGGGATCCTGAAGCTTTCTTT
TRBJ2-1 TRBV7-3 TRBD2 - CASSYGGGSSYNEQFF TGTGCCAGCAGCTATGGCGGGGGAAGCTCCTACAATGAGCAGTTCTTC
TRBJ1-1 TRBV2 - few CASRGTGTKDEAFF TGTGCCAGCAGGGGAACGGGGACAAAGGATGAAGCTTTCTTT
TRBJ1-1 TRBV11-2 TRBD1 - CASRAKTTGMNTEAFF TGTGCCAGCAGAGCGAAGACGACAGGGATGAACACTGAAGCTTTCTTT
TRBJ2-3 TRBV7-3 - - CASSSGFTDTQYF TGTGCCAGCAGCTCAGGGTTCACAGATACGCAGTATTTT
TRBJ1-1 TRBV29-1 - - CSALGGGRTEAFF TGCAGCGCCCTTGGGGGAGGTAGGACTGAAGCTTTCTTT
TRBJ2-7 TRBV7-3 - - CASSLGGSGGYEQYF TGTGCCAGCAGCTTAGGGGGGAGCGGAGGCTACGAGCAGTACTTC
TRBJ1-4 TRBV7-9 - - CASSPIAWSATNEKLFF TGTGCCAGCAGCCCTATAGCGTGGAGCGCAACTAATGAAAAACTGTTTTTT
TRBJ2-1 TRBV9 - - CASSVGTLGSPYNEQFF TGTGCCAGCAGCGTAGGAACTTTGGGTAGCCCCTACAATGAGCAGTTCTTC
TRBJ2-1 TRBV5-1 TRBD2 few CASSLISGGTYNEQFF TGCGCCAGCAGCCTGATTAGCGGGGGCACCTACAATGAGCAGTTCTTC
TRBJ2-6 TRBV9 TRBD1 - CASSPRQGTGANVLTF TGTGCCAGCAGCCCCCGACAGGGAACCGGGGCCAACGTCCTGACTTTC
TRBJ2-1 TRBV14 TRBD2 - CASSPVTSGERFYNEQFF TGTGCCAGCAGCCCCGTTACTAGCGGGGAACGGTTCTACAATGAGCAGTTCTTC
TRBJ2-3 TRBV7-3 TRBD2 - CASSSLGGGNVYTDTQYF TGTGCCAGCAGCTCCCTAGGCGGGGGGAACGTGTACACAGATACGCAGTATTTT
TRBJ2-4 TRBV19 - - CASSILSDKAKNIQYF TGTGCCAGTAGTATTTTGTCAGATAAAGCCAAAAACATTCAGTACTTC